This T cell receptor beta chain was retrieved from a study of cytomegalovirus exposure and HLA in healthy donors. It was with 60 Vbeta and 13 Jbeta primers that the PCR ran. Profiling relied on immunoSEQ multiplex PCR, and the TCRdb table lists in-frame clones only, not all of them. Of about 170,000 clones listed, around 78% were seen once; the top ten hold about 2.9%. Germline CDR1 and CDR2: SGHRS and YFSETQ. CDR3 size: 15 residues. The V and J ends lost 0 bases and 4 bases, in that order; junction bases with no gene match: 3. This clone was recorded a few times. Sequences were obtained from PBMCs. V usage is TRBV5-1 and J usage is TRBJ2-7; 11 nucleotides agree with TRBD2. This TCR was sampled from a woman aged 50 to 60 in good health and CMV-seropositive. The CDR3: CASSLVAGGPYEQYF. For the CDR3, the DNA is TGCGCCAGCAGCTTGGTAGCGGGAGGGCCTTACGAGCAGTACTTC.